Following are 7 T cell receptor beta chains from one sample sequenced in a study of shared clonotypes between healthy human individuals. The assay was immunoSEQ multiplex PCR, and TCRdb's table has in-frame clones only and misses some. This table holds some 2 million clones, roughly 96% found once. Sequenced material: naive CD4+ T cells sorted from blood. Subset given: CD45RA+ positively selected. The receptors come from a young man in good health.

V and J are TRBV9 and TRBJ2-7; the match to TRBD2 covers 10 bases. The CDR3 runs to 14 residues. Per germline, CDR1 SGDLS and CDR2 YYNGEE. Trimming cost V 0 bases and J 6 bases; bases outside gene matches: 3. CDR3 region: CASSVVPSGGEQYF. CDR3 nucleotide sequence: TGTGCCAGCAGCGTAGTTCCTAGCGGGGGCGAGCAGTACTTC.

In its sample, this clone was seen a few times. This chain uses TRBV5-1 with TRBJ1-5; D gene ambiguous. Germline lookup yields CDR1 SGHRS and CDR2 YFSETQ. V lost 0 bases, J lost 5 bases, and 12 bases lay in between. There are 15 residues in the CDR3. CDR3 bases: TGCGCCAGCAGCTTGGATTACGCGACCGATCAGCCCCAGCATTTT. As protein: CASSLDYATDQPQHF.

The V gene is TRBV4-1, the J gene TRBJ2-1; 9 positions agree with TRBD2. V gave up 4 bases and J gave up 8 bases; unmatched junction bases: 9. Germline CDR1 reads MGHRA; CDR2 reads YSYEKL. The CDR3 extends over 15 amino acids. CDR3 nucleotides: TGCGCCAGCAGCCTACTGCGGGGGGGCTGGGATGAGCAGTTCTTC. Translating it yields CASSLLRGGWDEQFF.

Note on this clone: The same CDR3 also results from other DNA sequences found in this sample. This sequence joins TRBV5-6 and TRBJ1-4; D ambiguous. The germline gives CDR1 SGHDT, CDR2 YYEEEE. The CDR3 sequence is 14 residues long. V lost 0 bases to trimming and J lost 5 bases, with 8 bases between them. CDR3 amino acids: CASSLGQSNEKLFF. The CDR3 DNA reads as TGTGCCAGCAGCTTGGGTCAGTCGAATGAAAAACTGTTTTTT.

The chain joins TRBV28 to TRBJ1-4; the D is unclear. The CDR3 covers 13 residues. Germline CDR1 and CDR2: MDHEN and SYDVKM. The ends were cut back, 6 bases at V and 8 bases at J, with 13 bases in the middle. Written as DNA, the CDR3 is TGTGCCAGCAGCCAAGCCGTTGAAGAAAAACTGTTTTTT. Translation: CASSQAVEEKLFF.

The chain has TRBV2 and TRBJ2-2, with TRBD2 matching 7 bases. The CDR3 extends over 15 amino acids. The germline V gene encodes CDR1 SNHLY and CDR2 FYNNEI. Trimming at V came to 6 bases and at J to 0 bases, leaving 4 bases not matched to a gene. The CDR3 nucleotides read TGTGCCAGCAGCCGACTAGCTTCGAACACCGGGGAGCTGTTTTTT. This translates into CASSRLASNTGELFF.

The chain carries TRBV5-1 and TRBJ2-2; D might be TRBD2 (5 bases). CDR3 length: 16 amino acids. Per the germline V gene, CDR1 is SGHRS and CDR2 is YFSETQ. V was shortened by 2 bases and J by 3 bases, with 14 bases between the two germline ends. The CDR3 bases are TGCGCCAGCAGCTTTCTGGCTAGCCGCGACACCGGGGAGCTGTTTTTT. As protein: CASSFLASRDTGELFF.